This T cell receptor (beta chain) was captured in a study of T cell changes during pregnancy in multiple sclerosis. Repertoires were generated with immunoSEQ multiplex PCR, while TCRdb's copy carries only in-frame clones and drops some. The sample lists 40,000 to 60,000 clones, roughly 90% occurring once. V gave up 0 bases and J gave up 4 bases; unmatched junction bases: 5. The CDR3 has 16 amino acids. Germline values: CDR1 MNHEY, CDR2 SVGAGI. The sequencing used peripheral blood, collected in the first trimester of pregnancy. The sequence came from a female donor in good health, enrolled as a control in a pregnancy study. The chain couples TRBV6-5 to TRBJ2-1, with 8 bases matching TRBD2. CDR3 sequence (DNA): TGTGCCAGCAGTTACTCTCGGGAGGGCCGGTACAATGAGCAGTTCTTC. Amino acid sequence: CASSYSREGRYNEQFF.